This T cell receptor beta chain was obtained from a study of Graves' ophthalmopathy and Graves' hyperthyroidism. The sequenced template was RNA, covering the TCR beta CDR3 region. Second-round multiplex PCR came after first-round RT-PCR with HTBI primers. Each CDR3 protein is one row after TCRdb ran MiXCR on the multiplex PCR reads. The table lists about 600,000 distinct CDR3 sequences, approximately 35% of them singletons. Study-level points and caveats: The authors also found most expanded thyroid clonotypes above 0.001 frequency in blood. A model built from 13 signatures distinguished ophthalmopathy from stable hyperthyroidism with roughly 90% sensitivity and approximately 82% specificity.

In regard to this clonotype: Its antigen is not identified.

Other autoimmune diseases, uncontrolled infections, pregnancy and lactation each led to patient exclusion. The diagnostic workup employed clinical symptoms, serum thyroxine, TRAb, thyroid ultrasound and orbital computed tomography. This CDR3 region has 14 residues. Looked up from germline, CDR1 is SGHTA and CDR2 is FQGNSA. The V end was cut by 2 bases, the J end by 4 bases, with 11 bases between. The material sequenced was peripheral blood or thyroid tissue (not recorded which). The chain combines TRBV7-2 with TRBJ2-5; D is tentatively TRBD1 or TRBD2 (6 bases each). The source is an adult man with Graves' hyperthyroidism. The CDR3 is CASSLKGGGETQYF. The CDR3 nucleotides read TGTGCCAGCAGCTTAAAAGGAGGGGGAGAGACCCAGTACTTC. The entire variable domain, with the rest obtained from reference TRBV7-2 and TRBJ2-5, is as follows: GAGVSQSPSNKVTEKGKDVELRCDPISGHTALYWYRQSLGQGLEFLIYFQGNSAPDKSGLPSDRFSAERTGGSVSTLTIQRTQQEDSAVYLCASSLKGGGETQYFGPGTRLLVL.